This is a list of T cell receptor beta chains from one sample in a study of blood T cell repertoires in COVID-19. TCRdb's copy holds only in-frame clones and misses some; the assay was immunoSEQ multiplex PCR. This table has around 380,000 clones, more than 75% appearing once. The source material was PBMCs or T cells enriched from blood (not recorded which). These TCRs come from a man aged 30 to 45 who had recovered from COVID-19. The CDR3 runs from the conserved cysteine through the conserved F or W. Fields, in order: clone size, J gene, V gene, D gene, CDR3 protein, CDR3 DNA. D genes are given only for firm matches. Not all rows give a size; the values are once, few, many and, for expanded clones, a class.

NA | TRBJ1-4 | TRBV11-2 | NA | CASSDGWYNEKLFF | TGTGCCAGCAGCGACGGGTGGTATAATGAAAAACTGTTTTTT
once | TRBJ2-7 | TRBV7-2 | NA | CASSLTFDRHGFEQYF | TGTGCCAGCAGCTTAACATTTGATAGACACGGCTTCGAGCAGTACTTC
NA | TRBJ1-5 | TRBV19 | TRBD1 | CASRGQGAILYQPQHF | TGTGCCAGTAGGGGACAGGGGGCTATACTTTATCAGCCCCAGCATTTT
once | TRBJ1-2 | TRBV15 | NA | CATSSMGRESGGYGYTF | TGTGCCACCAGCAGCATGGGTAGGGAGTCCGGGGGCTATGGCTACACCTTC
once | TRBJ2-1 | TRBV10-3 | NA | CAISEAGYNEQFF | TGTGCCATCAGTGAGGCCGGGTACAATGAGCAGTTCTTC
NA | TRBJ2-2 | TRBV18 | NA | CASSPPQGGNTGELFF | TGTGCCAGCTCACCACCCCAGGGGGGGAACACCGGGGAGCTGTTTTTT
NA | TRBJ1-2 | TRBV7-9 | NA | CASSRQGWYGYTF | TGTGCCAGCAGCCGTCAGGGATGGTATGGCTACACCTTC
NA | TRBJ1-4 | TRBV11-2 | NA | CASSLGGMPTNEKLFF | TGTGCCAGCAGCTTAGGGGGCATGCCAACTAATGAAAAACTGTTTTTT
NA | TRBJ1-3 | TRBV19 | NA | CASLQGGSGNTIYF | TGTGCCAGCTTACAGGGTGGATCTGGAAACACCATATATTTT
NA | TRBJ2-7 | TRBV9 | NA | CASSPRSGAYEQYF | TGTGCCAGCAGCCCCCGGTCGGGGGCCTACGAGCAGTACTTC
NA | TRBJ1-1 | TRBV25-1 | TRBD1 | CASSDNQGALGTEAFF | TGTGCCAGCAGTGATAACCAGGGGGCCCTGGGCACTGAAGCTTTCTTT
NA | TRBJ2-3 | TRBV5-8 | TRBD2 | CASSWLTSGGPSRGTDTQYF | TGTGCCAGCAGTTGGTTGACTAGCGGGGGGCCCAGCCGGGGCACAGATACGCAGTATTTT
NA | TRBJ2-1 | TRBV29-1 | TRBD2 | CSVETSSGGAYDEQFF | TGCAGCGTTGAAACTTCGAGCGGGGGGGCCTATGATGAGCAGTTCTTC
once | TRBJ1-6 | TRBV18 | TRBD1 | CASSRDSSYNSPLHF | TGTGCCAGCTCCAGGGACAGCTCCTATAATTCACCCCTCCACTTT
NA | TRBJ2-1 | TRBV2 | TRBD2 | CASGAGTGEQFF | TGTGCCAGCGGAGCGGGGACCGGTGAGCAGTTCTTC
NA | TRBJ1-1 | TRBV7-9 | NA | CASSLGWEMNTEAFF | TGTGCCAGCAGCTTAGGATGGGAGATGAACACTGAAGCTTTCTTT
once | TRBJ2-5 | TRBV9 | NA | CASSVGRGGETQYF | TGTGCCAGCAGCGTAGGCAGGGGTGGAGAGACCCAGTACTTC
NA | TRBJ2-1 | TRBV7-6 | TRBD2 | CASSLTSGGYMLREQFF | TGTGCCAGCAGCTTAACTAGCGGGGGGTACATGCTGCGAGAGCAGTTCTTC
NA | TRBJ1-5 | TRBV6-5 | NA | CASTQGANQPQHF | TGTGCCAGCACCCAAGGGGCTAATCAGCCCCAGCATTTT
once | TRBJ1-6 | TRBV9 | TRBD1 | CASSGGTGNHSPLHF | TGTGCCAGCAGCGGAGGGACAGGGAACCATTCACCCCTCCACTTT
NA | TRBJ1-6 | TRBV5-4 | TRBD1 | CASSLAPGTGNSPLHF | TGTGCCAGCAGCTTGGCCCCCGGGACAGGGAACTCACCCCTCCACTTT
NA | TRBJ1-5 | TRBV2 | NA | CASRLQGVGQPQHF | TGTGCCAGCAGGTTGCAGGGTGTAGGACAGCCCCAGCATTTT
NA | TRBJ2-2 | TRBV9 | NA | CASSLQGSANTGELFF | TGTGCCAGCAGCTTACAGGGCTCCGCGAACACCGGGGAGCTGTTTTTT
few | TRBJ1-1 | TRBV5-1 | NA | CASSFRQARNTEAFF | TGCGCCAGCAGCTTTAGACAGGCAAGGAACACTGAAGCTTTCTTT
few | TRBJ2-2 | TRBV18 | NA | CASSPLRDTGELFF | TGTGCCAGCTCACCGCTCCGGGACACCGGGGAGCTGTTTTTT
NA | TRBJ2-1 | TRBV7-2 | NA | CASRQASSYNEQFF | TGTGCCAGCAGACAGGCTAGCTCCTACAATGAGCAGTTCTTC
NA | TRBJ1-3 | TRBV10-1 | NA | CASSGGVGNTIYF | TGCGCCAGCAGTGGAGGAGTTGGAAACACCATATATTTT
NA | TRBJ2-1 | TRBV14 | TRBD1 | CASSHEQGIWNEQFF | TGTGCCAGCAGCCACGAACAGGGGATATGGAATGAGCAGTTCTTC
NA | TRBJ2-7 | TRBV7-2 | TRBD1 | CASSTGQGVDEQYF | TGTGCCAGCAGCACAGGACAGGGCGTCGACGAGCAGTACTTC
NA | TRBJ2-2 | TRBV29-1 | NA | CSVEDPAGGTGGELFF | TGCAGCGTTGAAGATCCCGCTGGTGGGACTGGCGGGGAGCTGTTTTTT
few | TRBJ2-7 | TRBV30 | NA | CAWSSGVGSYEQYF | TGTGCCTGGAGTTCCGGGGTGGGGAGTTACGAGCAGTACTTC
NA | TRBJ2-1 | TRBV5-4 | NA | CASSQQGPNEQFF | TGTGCCAGCAGCCAACAGGGCCCCAATGAGCAGTTCTTC
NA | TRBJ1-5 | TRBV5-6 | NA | CASSLSANNQPQHF | TGTGCCAGCAGCTTGTCCGCGAATAATCAGCCCCAGCATTTT
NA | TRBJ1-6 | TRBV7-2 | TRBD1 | CASSVQGGNSPLHF | TGTGCCAGCAGCGTGCAGGGGGGAAATTCACCCCTCCACTTT
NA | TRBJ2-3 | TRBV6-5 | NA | CASRRDMVQDTQYF | TGTGCCAGCAGAAGGGACATGGTGCAGGATACGCAGTATTTT
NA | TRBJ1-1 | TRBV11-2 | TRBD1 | CASSAHPGQGTEAFF | TGTGCCAGCAGCGCCCACCCGGGACAGGGCACTGAAGCTTTCTTT
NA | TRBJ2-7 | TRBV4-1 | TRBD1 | CASSQEGPGQGYYEQYF | TGCGCCAGCAGCCAAGAAGGACCGGGACAGGGCTACTACGAGCAGTACTTC
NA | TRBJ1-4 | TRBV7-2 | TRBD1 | CASSLVTGATNEKLFF | TGTGCCAGCAGCTTAGTAACAGGGGCTACTAATGAAAAACTGTTTTTT
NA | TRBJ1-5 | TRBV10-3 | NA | CAISESQAGQPQHF | TGTGCCATCAGTGAGTCCCAGGCCGGTCAGCCCCAGCATTTT
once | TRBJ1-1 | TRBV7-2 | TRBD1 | CASSQQGVLNTEAFF | TGTGCCAGCAGCCAACAGGGGGTTCTGAACACTGAAGCTTTCTTT
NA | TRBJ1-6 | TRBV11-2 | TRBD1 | CASSLGQGNSPLHF | TGTGCCAGCAGCCTAGGACAGGGGAATTCACCCCTCCACTTT
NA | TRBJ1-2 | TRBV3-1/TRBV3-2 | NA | CASSPGQSNYGYTF | TGTGCCAGCAGCCCCGGACAGTCTAACTATGGCTACACCTTC
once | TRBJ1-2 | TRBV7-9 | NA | CASSLGTRDGYTF | TGTGCCAGCAGCTTAGGAACGCGGGATGGCTACACCTTC
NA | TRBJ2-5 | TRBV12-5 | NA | CASGLGVRETQYF | TGTGCTAGTGGTTTGGGGGTGAGGGAGACCCAGTACTTC
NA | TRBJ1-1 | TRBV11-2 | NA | CASSLRQVNTEAFF | TGTGCCAGCAGCTTACGACAGGTGAACACTGAAGCTTTCTTT
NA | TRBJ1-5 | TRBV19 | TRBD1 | CASRRRDRRNSQPQHF | TGTGCCAGTAGGAGGCGGGACAGGCGAAATTCCCAGCCCCAGCATTTT
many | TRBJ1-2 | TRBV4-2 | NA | CASSQDLGQQYGYTF | TGTGCCAGCAGCCAAGATCTGGGGCAGCAGTATGGCTACACCTTC
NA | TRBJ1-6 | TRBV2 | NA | CASSDIAYNSPLHF | TGTGCCAGCAGTGATATTGCCTATAATTCACCCCTCCACTTT
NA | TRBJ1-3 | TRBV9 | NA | CASSVEGNAGNTIYF | TGTGCCAGCAGCGTAGAGGGGAACGCTGGAAACACCATATATTTT
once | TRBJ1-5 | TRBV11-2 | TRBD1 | CASSQDRGRQPQHF | TGTGCCAGCAGCCAGGACAGGGGGCGACAGCCCCAGCATTTT
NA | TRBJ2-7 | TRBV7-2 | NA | CASSNTGSGEQYF | TGTGCCAGCAGCAACACAGGGTCGGGCGAGCAGTACTTC